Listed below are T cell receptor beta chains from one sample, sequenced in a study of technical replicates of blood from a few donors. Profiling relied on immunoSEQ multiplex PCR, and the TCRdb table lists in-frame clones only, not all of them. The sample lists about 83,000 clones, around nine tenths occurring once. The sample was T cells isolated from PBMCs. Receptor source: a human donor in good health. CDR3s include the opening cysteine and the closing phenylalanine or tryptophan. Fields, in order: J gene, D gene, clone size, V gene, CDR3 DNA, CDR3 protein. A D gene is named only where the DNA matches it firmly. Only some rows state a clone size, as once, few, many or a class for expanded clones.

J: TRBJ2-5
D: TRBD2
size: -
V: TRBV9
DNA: TGTGCCAGCAGCGTAGGATCGCTAGCGGGATCCCAAGAGACCCAGTACTTC
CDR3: CASSVGSLAGSQETQYF

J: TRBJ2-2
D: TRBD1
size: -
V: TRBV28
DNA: TGTGCCACCGGGACAGGGGTTTTCACCGGGGAGCTGTTTTTT
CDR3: CATGTGVFTGELFF

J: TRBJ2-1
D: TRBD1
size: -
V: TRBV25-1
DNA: TGTGCCAGCAGTGAATGGGACAGGGGAGGTCCCTACAATGAGCAGTTCTTC
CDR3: CASSEWDRGGPYNEQFF

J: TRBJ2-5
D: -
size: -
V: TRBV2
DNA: TGTGCCAGCAGCTCAAAAGGGAGAAACCAAGAGACCCAGTACTTC
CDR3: CASSSKGRNQETQYF

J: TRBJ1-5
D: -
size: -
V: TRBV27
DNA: TGTGCCAGCAGACCCGGGACGGGGGGCAATCAGCCCCAGCATTTT
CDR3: CASRPGTGGNQPQHF

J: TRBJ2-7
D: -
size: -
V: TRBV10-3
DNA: TGTGCCAGTACCGCCCAGGTAGATTTCGACGAGCAGTACTTC
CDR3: CASTAQVDFDEQYF

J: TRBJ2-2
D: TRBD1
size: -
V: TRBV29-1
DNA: TGCAGCGGAGGGACAGCTAACACCGGGGAGCTGTTTTTT
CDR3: CSGGTANTGELFF

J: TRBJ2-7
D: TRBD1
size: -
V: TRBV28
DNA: TGTGCCAGCAGTCAGGGGACAGGGGCGTACGAGCAGTACTTC
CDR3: CASSQGTGAYEQYF

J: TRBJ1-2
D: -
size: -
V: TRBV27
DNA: TGTGCCAGCAGTCCCGGGGGGGGCTACTATGGCTACACCTTC
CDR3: CASSPGGGYYGYTF

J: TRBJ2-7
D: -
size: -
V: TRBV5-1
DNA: TGCGCCAGCAGTCTTGGACTAAGCGACGCCTACGAGCAGTACTTC
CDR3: CASSLGLSDAYEQYF

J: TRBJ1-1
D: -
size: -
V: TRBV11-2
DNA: TGTGCCAGCAGCCCACTACAGGGGAACACTGAAGCTTTCTTT
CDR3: CASSPLQGNTEAFF

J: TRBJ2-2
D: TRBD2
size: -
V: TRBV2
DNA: TGTGCCAGCAGTCTAGGACTAGCGGGAGATCCCGGGGAGCTGTTTTTT
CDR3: CASSLGLAGDPGELFF

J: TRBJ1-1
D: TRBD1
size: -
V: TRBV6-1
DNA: TGTGCCAGCGGGCGAATACAGGGGAAAACTGAAGCTTTCTTT
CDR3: CASGRIQGKTEAFF

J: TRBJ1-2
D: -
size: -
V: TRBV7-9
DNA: TGTGCCAGCAGCCTAGACAGCTATGGCTACACCTTC
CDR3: CASSLDSYGYTF

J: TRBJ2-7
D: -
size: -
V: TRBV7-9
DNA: TGTGCCAGCAGCCGAGAGGACAGCTACGAGCAGTACTTC
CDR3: CASSREDSYEQYF

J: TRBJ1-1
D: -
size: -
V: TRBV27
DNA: TGTGCCAGCAGTTTCTCGGCAGGGGAGCTGAACACTGAAGCTTTCTTT
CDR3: CASSFSAGELNTEAFF

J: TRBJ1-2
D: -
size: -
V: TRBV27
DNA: TGTGCCAGCAGTTTGAATACTCAGGGGAATTATGGCTACACCTTC
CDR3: CASSLNTQGNYGYTF

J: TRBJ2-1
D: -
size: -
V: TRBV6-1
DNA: TGTGCCAGCACCAACCTTTTTCTAGAGCAGTTCTTC
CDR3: CASTNLFLEQFF

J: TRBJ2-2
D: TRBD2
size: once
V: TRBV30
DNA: TGTGCCTGGAGTACCCTAGCGGGTGGGAACACCGGGGAGCTGTTTTTT
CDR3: CAWSTLAGGNTGELFF

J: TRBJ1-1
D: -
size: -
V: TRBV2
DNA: TGTGCCAGCAGTTTGGAGAGGAACACTGAAGCTTTCTTT
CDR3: CASSLERNTEAFF

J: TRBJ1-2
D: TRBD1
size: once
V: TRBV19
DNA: TGTGCCAGTAGGAATGACAGGGAGAACTATGGCTACACCTTC
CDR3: CASRNDRENYGYTF

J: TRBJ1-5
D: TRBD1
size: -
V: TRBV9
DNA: TGTGCCAGCAGCGTAGGCAGGGGGTTAAATCAGCCCCAGCATTTT
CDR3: CASSVGRGLNQPQHF

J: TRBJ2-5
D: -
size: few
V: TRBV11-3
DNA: TGTGCCAGCAGCTTAGATCTTACAGAAATATCTCAAGAGACCCAGTACTTC
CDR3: CASSLDLTEISQETQYF

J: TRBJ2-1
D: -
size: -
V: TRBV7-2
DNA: TGTGCCAGCAGCTGGGGCACAGGGTACTACAATGAGCAGTTCTTC
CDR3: CASSWGTGYYNEQFF

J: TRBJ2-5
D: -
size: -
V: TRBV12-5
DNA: TGTGCTAGTGGTTTGCGGCTAGGAGAGACCCAGTACTTC
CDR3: CASGLRLGETQYF

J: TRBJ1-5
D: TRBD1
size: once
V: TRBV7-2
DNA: TGTGCCAGCAGCCTGGGACAGAACTTCAATCAGCCCCAGCATTTT
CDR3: CASSLGQNFNQPQHF

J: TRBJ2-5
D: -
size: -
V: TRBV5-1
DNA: TGCGCCAGCAGCTTGGTTGGGCTACTCTACCAAGAGACCCAGTACTTC
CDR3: CASSLVGLLYQETQYF

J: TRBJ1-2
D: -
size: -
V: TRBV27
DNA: TGTGCCAGCAGTTTAGCCGGGTCTAACTATGGCTACACCTTC
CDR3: CASSLAGSNYGYTF

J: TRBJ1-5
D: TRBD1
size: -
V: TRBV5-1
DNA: TGCGCCCAGGACAGGGATAGCGTCAATCAGCCCCAGCATTTT
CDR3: CAQDRDSVNQPQHF

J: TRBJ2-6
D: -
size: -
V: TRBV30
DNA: TGTGCCTGGATCGGGAGACAGGGTGTCTTTGGGGCCAACGTCCTGACTTTC
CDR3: CAWIGRQGVFGANVLTF

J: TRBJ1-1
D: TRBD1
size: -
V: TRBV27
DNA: TGTGCCAGCAGTAGGGGGCCGGGTACTGAAGCTTTCTTT
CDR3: CASSRGPGTEAFF

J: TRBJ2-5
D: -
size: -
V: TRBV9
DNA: TGTGCCAGCAGCTCTAAAGAGACCCAGTACTTC
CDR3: CASSSKETQYF

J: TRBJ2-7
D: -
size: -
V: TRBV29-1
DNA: TGCAGCGCGAACACCGGGACACGATCGATCTACGAGCAGTACTTC
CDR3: CSANTGTRSIYEQYF

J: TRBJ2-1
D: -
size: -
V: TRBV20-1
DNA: TGCAGTGCTAGTGGCGGGAAAACGTTCTTC
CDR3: CSASGGKTFF

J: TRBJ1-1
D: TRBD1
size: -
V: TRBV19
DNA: TGTGCCACCCAGACCGGGACAGGGTTCGGCACTGAAGCTTTCTTT
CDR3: CATQTGTGFGTEAFF

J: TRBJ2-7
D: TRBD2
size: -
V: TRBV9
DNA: TGTGCCAGCAGCGCCATAGGGCTAGCGGGAGACGAGCAGTACTTC
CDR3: CASSAIGLAGDEQYF

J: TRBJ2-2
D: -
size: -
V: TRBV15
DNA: TGTGCCACCAGCAGCGGGAGTTGGGCCGGGGAGCTGTTTTTT
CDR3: CATSSGSWAGELFF

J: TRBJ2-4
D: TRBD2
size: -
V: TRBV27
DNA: TGTGCCAGCAGTTTATATTCCCCGACTAGCGGCAGCAAAAACATTCAGTACTTC
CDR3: CASSLYSPTSGSKNIQYF

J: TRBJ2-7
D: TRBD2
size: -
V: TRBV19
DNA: TGTGCCAGTAGTGGGGGACTAGCGGGAGTCTACGAGCAGTACTTC
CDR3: CASSGGLAGVYEQYF

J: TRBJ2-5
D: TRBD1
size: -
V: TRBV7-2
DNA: TGTGCCAGCAGCTTAGGTAGAGGGGGCCTGGAGACCCAGTACTTC
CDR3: CASSLGRGGLETQYF

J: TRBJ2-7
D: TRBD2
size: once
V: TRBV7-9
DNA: TGTGCCAGCAGAACAGAAGCGGGAGAAGACGAGCAGTACTTC
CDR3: CASRTEAGEDEQYF

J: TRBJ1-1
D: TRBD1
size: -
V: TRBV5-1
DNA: TGCGCCAGCACTTTTGCAGGGGGGACTGAAGCTTTCTTT
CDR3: CASTFAGGTEAFF

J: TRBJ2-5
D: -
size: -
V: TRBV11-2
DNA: TGTGCCAGCAGCTTAGGGTCCAGCGGAGGCCAAGAGACCCAGTACTTC
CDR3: CASSLGSSGGQETQYF

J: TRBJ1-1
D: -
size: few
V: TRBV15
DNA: TGTGCCACCAGCAGAGATGACGGCAGGGTAAGTCGGTTGGACACTGAAGCTTTCTTT
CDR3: CATSRDDGRVSRLDTEAFF

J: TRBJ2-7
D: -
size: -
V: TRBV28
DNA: TGTGCCAGCAGTTTTTCAGGGGACGACGAGCAGTACTTC
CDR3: CASSFSGDDEQYF

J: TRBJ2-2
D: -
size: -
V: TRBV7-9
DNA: TGTGCCAGCAGCCTGCGGACATCAAACACCGGGGAGCTGTTTTTT
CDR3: CASSLRTSNTGELFF

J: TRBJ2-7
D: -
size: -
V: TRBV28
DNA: TGTGCCAGCAAAGAGGCAGGGGTCTACGAGCAGTACTTC
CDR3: CASKEAGVYEQYF

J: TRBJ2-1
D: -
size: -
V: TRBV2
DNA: TGTGCCAGCAGGGACTATCACAATGAGCAGTTCTTC
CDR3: CASRDYHNEQFF

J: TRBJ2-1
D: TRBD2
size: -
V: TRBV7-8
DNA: TGTGCCAGCAGCTCTCTAGCGGGAGCCTACTACAATGAGCAGTTCTTC
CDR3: CASSSLAGAYYNEQFF

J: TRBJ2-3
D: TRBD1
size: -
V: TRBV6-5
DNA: TGTGCCAGCAGTCAGTACAGGGGAACAGATACGCAGTATTTT
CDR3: CASSQYRGTDTQYF

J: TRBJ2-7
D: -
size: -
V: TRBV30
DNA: TGTGCCTGGAGTCCACCCGGGGAGCAGTACTTC
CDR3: CAWSPPGEQYF